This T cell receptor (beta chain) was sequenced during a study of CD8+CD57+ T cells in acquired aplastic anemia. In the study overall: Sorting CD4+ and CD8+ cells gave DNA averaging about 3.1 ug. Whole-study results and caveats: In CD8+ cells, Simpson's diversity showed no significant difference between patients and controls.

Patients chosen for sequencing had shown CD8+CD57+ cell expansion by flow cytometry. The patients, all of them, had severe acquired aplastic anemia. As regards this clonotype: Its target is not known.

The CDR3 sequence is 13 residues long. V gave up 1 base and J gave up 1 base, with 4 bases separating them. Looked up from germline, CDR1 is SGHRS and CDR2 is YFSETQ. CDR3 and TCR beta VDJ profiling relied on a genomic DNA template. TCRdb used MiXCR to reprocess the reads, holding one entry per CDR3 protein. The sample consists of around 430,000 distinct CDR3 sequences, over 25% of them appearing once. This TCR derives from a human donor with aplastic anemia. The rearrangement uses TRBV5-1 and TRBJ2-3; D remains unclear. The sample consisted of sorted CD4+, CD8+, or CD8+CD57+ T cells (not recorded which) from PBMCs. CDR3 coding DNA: TGCGCCAGCAGCTTGTGGGGCACAGATACGCAGTATTTT. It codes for CASSLWGTDTQYF.